The clone carrying this T cell receptor beta chain was observed a few times. Its cognate antigen is unknown. A multiplex PCR was run with 60 Vbeta primers and 13 Jbeta primers. The repertoire was sequenced with immunoSEQ multiplex PCR; TCRdb's copy has only in-frame clones and lacks some. This table holds 80,000 or so clones, roughly a tenth found once. All donors participated as healthy donors of bone marrow. The data are from a study of cytomegalovirus exposure and HLA in healthy donors. Study overall: An earlier analysis identified some 110 million unique TCR beta sequences in about 180 million T cells.

Study-wide results and limits: CMV serostatus was the only immune exposure information that was available. The study listed approximately 160 cytomegalovirus-associated TCR beta chains.

Germline V gene data show CDR1 as SGHRS and CDR2 as YFSETQ. Between the trimmed V and J ends, which lost 4 bases and 1 base, there was a span of 11 bases. The CDR3 consists of 14 residues. The source of this sequence is a man in his sixties in good health and CMV-seropositive. The sample taken for sequencing was PBMCs. The chain joins TRBV5-1 to TRBJ1-2; perhaps TRBD1 as D (5 bases). The chain's CDR3 is CASSPSGGNYGYTF. As DNA, the CDR3 is TGCGCCAGCAGCCCGAGCGGGGGTAACTATGGCTACACCTTC.